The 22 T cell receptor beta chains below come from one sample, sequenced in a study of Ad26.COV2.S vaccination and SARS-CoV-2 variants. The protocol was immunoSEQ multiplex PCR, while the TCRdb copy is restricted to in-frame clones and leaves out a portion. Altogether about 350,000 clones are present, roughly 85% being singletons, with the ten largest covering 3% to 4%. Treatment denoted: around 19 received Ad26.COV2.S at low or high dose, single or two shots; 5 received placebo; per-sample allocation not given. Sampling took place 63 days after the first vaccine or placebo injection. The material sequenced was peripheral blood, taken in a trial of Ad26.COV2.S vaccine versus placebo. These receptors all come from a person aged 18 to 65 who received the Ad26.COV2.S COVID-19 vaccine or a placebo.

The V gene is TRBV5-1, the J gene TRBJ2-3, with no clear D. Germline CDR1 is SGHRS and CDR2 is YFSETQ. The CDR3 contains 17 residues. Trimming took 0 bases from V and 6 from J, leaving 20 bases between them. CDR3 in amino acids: CASSLGMYPLMDDTQYF. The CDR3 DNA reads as TGCGCCAGCAGCTTGGGGATGTACCCACTTATGGACGATACGCAGTATTTT.

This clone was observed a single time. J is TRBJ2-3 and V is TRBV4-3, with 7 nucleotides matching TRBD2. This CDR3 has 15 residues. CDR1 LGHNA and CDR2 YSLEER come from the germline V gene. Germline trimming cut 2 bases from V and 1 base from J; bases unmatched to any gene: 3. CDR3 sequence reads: CASSQLSGRTDTQYF. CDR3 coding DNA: TGCGCCAGCAGCCAACTTAGCGGGCGCACAGATACGCAGTATTTT.

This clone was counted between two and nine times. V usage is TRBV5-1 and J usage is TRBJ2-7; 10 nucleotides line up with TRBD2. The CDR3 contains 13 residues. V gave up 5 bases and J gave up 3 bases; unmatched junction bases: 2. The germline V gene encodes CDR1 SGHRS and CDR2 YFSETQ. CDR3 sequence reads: CASRLAGNYEQYF. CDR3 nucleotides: TGCGCCAGCAGACTAGCGGGAAACTACGAGCAGTACTTC.

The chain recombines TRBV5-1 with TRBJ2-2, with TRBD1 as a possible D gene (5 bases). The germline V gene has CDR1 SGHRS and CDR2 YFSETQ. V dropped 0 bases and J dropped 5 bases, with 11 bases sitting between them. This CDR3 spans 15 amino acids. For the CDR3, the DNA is TGCGCCAGCAGCTTGGACAGGTCGAGGACCGGGGAGCTGTTTTTT. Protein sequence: CASSLDRSRTGELFF.

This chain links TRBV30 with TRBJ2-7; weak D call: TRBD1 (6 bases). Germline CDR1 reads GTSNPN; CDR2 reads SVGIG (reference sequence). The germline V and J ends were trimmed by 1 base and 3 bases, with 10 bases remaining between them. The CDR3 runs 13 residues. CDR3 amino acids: CAWSEDSFYEQYF. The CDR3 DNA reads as TGTGCCTGGAGTGAGGACAGCTTCTACGAGCAGTACTTC.

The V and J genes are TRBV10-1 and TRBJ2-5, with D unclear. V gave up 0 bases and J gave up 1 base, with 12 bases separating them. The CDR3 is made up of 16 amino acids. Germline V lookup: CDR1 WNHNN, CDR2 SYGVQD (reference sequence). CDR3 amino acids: CASSESAIQTQETQYF. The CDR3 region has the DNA TGCGCCAGCAGTGAGTCGGCCATTCAAACCCAAGAGACCCAGTACTTC.

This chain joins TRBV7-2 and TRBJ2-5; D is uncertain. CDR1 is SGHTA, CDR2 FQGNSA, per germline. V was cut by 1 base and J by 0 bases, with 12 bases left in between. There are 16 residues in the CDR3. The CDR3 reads CASSLVKQSYQETQYF. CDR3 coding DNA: TGTGCCAGCAGCTTAGTAAAACAGTCGTACCAAGAGACCCAGTACTTC.

The CDR3 nucleotides read TGTGCCAGCAGCGTAGGAGGCGGTAGCGGGGGGTCCACAGATACGCAGTATTTT. It specifies CASSVGGGSGGSTDTQYF. The rearrangement joins TRBV9 to TRBJ2-3; TRBD2 aligns across 10 bases. The CDR3 extends over 18 amino acids. Germline CDR1 is SGDLS and CDR2 is YYNGEE. V lost 0 bases to trimming and J lost 2 bases; unmatched junction nucleotides: 9.

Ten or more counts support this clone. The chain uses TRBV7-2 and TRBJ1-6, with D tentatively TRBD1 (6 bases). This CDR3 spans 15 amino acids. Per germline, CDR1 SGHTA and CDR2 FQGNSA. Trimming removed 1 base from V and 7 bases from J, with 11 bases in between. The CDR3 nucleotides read TGTGCCAGCAGCTTAGGAGGGGGTCGGAATTCACCCCTCCACTTT. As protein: CASSLGGGRNSPLHF.

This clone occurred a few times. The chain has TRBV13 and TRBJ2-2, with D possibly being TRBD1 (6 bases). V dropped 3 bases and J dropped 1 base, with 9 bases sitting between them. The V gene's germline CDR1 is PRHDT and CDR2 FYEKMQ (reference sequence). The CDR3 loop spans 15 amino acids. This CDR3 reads CASSFGTKNTGELFF. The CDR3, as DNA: TGTGCCAGCAGCTTCGGGACAAAGAACACCGGGGAGCTGTTTTTT.

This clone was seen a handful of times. Here the CDR3 DNA reads TGTGCCAGCAGCGCCGGGACCGCACTCAATCAGCCCCAGCATTTT. Amino acids: CASSAGTALNQPQHF. The chain joins TRBV5-5 to TRBJ1-5; D may be TRBD1 (5 bases). The CDR3 loop spans 15 amino acids. With 4 bases removed from V and 3 bases from J, the gap between germline ends came to 14 bases. Germline V CDR1 and CDR2: SGHKS, YYEKEE (reference sequence). Supplemented by reference TRBV5-5 and TRBJ1-5, the full variable domain reads DAGVTQSPTHLIKTRGQQVTLRCSPISGHKSVSWYQQVLGQGPQFIFQYYEKEERGRGNFPDRFSARQFPNYSSELNVNALLLGDSALYLCASSAGTALNQPQHFGDGTRLSIL.

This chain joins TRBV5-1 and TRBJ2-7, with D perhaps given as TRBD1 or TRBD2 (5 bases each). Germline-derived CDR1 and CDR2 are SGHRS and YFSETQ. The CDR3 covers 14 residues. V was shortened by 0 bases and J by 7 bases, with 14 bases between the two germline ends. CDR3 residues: CASSLVAGTREQYF. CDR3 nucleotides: TGCGCCAGCAGCTTGGTCGCAGGGACGAGAGAGCAGTACTTC.

This chain's CDR3 is CASSITGGLVNEQFF. In nucleotides, the CDR3 is TGTGCCAGCAGTATAACGGGAGGGCTGGTCAATGAGCAGTTCTTC. The chain links TRBV27 to TRBJ2-1, with 8 nucleotides matching TRBD2. Germline V CDR1 and CDR2: MNHEY, SMNVEV (reference sequence). J gave up 6 bases and V 5 bases, and 9 bases lay outside the gene matches. This CDR3 contains 15 residues.

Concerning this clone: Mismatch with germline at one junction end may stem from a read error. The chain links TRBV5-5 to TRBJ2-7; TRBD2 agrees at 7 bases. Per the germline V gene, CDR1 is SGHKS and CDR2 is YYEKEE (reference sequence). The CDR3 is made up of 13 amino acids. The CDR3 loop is CASSSGVSYEQYF. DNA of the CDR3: TGCGCCTCGAGCAGCGGGGTCTCCTACGAGCAGTACTTC.

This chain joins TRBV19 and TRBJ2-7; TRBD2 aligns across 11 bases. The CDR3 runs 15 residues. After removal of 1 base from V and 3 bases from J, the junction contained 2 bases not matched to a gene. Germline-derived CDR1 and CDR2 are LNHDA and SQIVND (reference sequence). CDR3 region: CASSIAGTSGYEQYF. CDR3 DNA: TGTGCCAGTAGTATAGCCGGGACTAGCGGCTACGAGCAGTACTTC. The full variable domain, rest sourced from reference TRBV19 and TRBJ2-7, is DGGITQSPKYLFRKEGQNVTLSCEQNLNHDAMYWYRQDPGQGLRLIYYSQIVNDFQKGDIAEGYSVSREKKESFPLTVTSAQKNPTAFYLCASSIAGTSGYEQYFGPGTRLTVT.

The CDR3 region has the DNA TGTGCCAGCAGCTTAGCGGCTAGCGGAGCTTCCTACGAGCAGTACTTC. This sequence encodes CASSLAASGASYEQYF. The chain combines TRBV11-2 with TRBJ2-7; 7 bases are shared with TRBD2. The CDR3 loop spans 16 amino acids. Germline V gene sequence: CDR1 SGHAT, CDR2 FQNNGV. Trimming cost V 1 base and J 1 base; bases outside gene matches: 7. The entire variable domain, with the rest obtained from reference TRBV11-2 and TRBJ2-7, is as follows: EAGVAQSPRYKIIEKRQSVAFWCNPISGHATLYWYQQILGQGPKLLIQFQNNGVVDDSQLPKDRFSAERLKGVDSTLKIQPAKLEDSAVYLCASSLAASGASYEQYFGPGTRLTVT.

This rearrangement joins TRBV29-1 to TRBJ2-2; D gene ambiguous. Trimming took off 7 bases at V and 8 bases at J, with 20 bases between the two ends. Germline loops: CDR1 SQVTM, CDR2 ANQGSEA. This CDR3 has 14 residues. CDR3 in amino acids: CSAGSTVLGGELFF. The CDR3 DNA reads TGCAGCGCTGGGTCTACGGTTCTGGGGGGGGAGCTGTTTTTT.

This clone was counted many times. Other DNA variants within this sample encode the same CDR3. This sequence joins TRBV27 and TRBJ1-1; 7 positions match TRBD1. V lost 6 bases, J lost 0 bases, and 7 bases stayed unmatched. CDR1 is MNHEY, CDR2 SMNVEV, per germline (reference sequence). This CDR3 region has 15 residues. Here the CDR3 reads CASSRQGQMNTEAFF. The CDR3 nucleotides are TGTGCCAGCAGCAGGCAGGGACAGATGAACACTGAAGCTTTCTTT.

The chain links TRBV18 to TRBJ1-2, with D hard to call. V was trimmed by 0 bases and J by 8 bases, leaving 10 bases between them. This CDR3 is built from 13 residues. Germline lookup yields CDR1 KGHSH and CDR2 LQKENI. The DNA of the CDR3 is TGTGCCAGCTCACCACCAGGGCGGCAGGGCTACACCTTC. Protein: CASSPPGRQGYTF.

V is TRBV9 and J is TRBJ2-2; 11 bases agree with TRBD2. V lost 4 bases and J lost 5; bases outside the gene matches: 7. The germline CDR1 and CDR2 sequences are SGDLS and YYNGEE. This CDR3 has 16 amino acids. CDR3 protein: CASSILAGGTTGELFF. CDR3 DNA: TGTGCCAGCAGCATCCTAGCGGGGGGCACAACCGGGGAGCTGTTTTTT.

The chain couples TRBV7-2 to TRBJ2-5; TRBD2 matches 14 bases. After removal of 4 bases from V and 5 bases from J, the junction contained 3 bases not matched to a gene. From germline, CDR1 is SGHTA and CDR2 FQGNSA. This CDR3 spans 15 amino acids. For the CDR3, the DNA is TGTGCCAGCAGCTCGACTAGCGGGGGGGCGGAGACCCAGTACTTC. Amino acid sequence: CASSSTSGGAETQYF.

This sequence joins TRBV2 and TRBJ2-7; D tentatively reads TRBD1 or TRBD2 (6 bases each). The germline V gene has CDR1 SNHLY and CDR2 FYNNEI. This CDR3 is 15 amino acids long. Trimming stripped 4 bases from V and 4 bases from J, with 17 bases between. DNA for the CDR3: TGTGCCAGCAGTGTTCTAGGGGGGAAGTCGTACGAGCAGTACTTC. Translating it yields CASSVLGGKSYEQYF.